This paragraph covers one TCR beta chain sequence. The antigen remains undetermined. The data were taken from a study of blood T cells in healthy people across ages. Primers used in a second PCR of about 7 to 12 cycles were a sample-barcoded 5' primer and a J-beta primer mix. In TCRdb, the 5' RACE reads were re-called with MiXCR into one record per CDR3 protein. The sample shows under 700,000 distinct CDR3 sequences, 24% of them seen only once. J was trimmed by 7 bases and V by 5 bases; bases with no gene match: 18. Germline V CDR1 and CDR2: DFQATT, SNEGSKA (reference sequence). This CDR3 has 18 amino acids. Broader study findings: Versus aged donors, long-lived donors had higher diversity and more naive CD4+ cells.

The sample providers were healthy Caucasian people from Russia, aged roughly 6 to 95. These data also featured in a second study, about T cells of mothers and their children. This second study says: A few healthy Caucasian mothers and their six children were the donors. Slightly, though not significantly, more overlap was seen in related than in unrelated mother-child pairs.

This chain uses TRBV20-1 with TRBJ2-3; 13 bases fit TRBD2. The receptor was derived from a boy between 10 and 17 years old in good health. Sequenced material: blood. Here the CDR3 DNA reads TGCAGTGCTCCTACGATTTCCCGACTAGCGGGGGGCAGGAATACGCAGTATTTT. It encodes CSAPTISRLAGGRNTQYF.